The next 11 T cell receptor beta chains were all read from a single sample in a study of CD8 T cells in ankylosing spondylitis (dated by TCRdb to about 2017). The library was obtained by 5' RACE. Instrument used: Illumina HiSeq 2500. TCRdb trimmed public reads at Q25 via fastp, called clones via MiXCR and kept in-frame beta chains. For every CDR3 protein sequence, its rows merge into one entry that carries the most common genes and DNA. This sample comprises approximately 200,000 distinct CDR3 sequences, 10% to 15% of them detected only once. The ten largest clones take up approximately 11% of the sample. The sequenced sample consisted of blood, either unsorted or a sorted T cell fraction (not recorded which). These TCRs come from a female donor with ankylosing spondylitis or in good health (not recorded which).

This rearrangement joins TRBV7-9 to TRBJ2-3; 11 nucleotides match TRBD1. In germline, CDR1 is SEHNR, CDR2 FQNEAQ (reference sequence). The J segment lost 4 bases and the V segment lost 6 bases, leaving 9 bases of the junction unmatched. CDR3 length: 16 amino acids. The CDR3 bases are TGTGCCAGCAGACCCCGACCGGGACAGGGGGCAGATACGCAGTATTTT. Its translation is CASRPRPGQGADTQYF.

This clonotype was detected only a few times. The V call is TRBV12-3 or TRBV12-4, the J call TRBJ2-3, with 9 bases fitting TRBD1. The V segment lost 2 bases and the J segment 3 bases; nucleotides outside the gene matches: 6. The CDR3 loop spans 16 amino acids. In nucleotides, the CDR3 is TGTGCCAGCAGTTTATGGGGGACAGGGAGGACAGATACGCAGTATTTT. Encoded protein: CASSLWGTGRTDTQYF.

This clonotype was seen at least ten times. This sequence joins TRBV15 and TRBJ1-3; the D is unclear. Germline V CDR1 and CDR2: LNHNV, YYDKDF (reference sequence). The CDR3 has 13 residues. Trimming took 3 bases from V and 4 from J, leaving 7 bases between them. The CDR3 DNA reads TGTGCCACCAGCAGGGGTTCGGGAAACACCATATATTTT. Its protein is CATSRGSGNTIYF.

As for this clonotype: A much larger clone differs by one base, so this may be a read error. CDR3 sequence (DNA): TGTGGCAGCAGTGTACAGGGGGCAGGGGAGCAGTACTTC. Its translation: CGSSVQGAGEQYF. The gene calls are TRBV25-1 and TRBJ2-7; 9 bases agree with TRBD1. Germline values: CDR1 MGHDK, CDR2 SYGVNS. The CDR3 extends over 13 amino acids.

Ten or more counts support this clonotype. V gene TRBV12-3 or TRBV12-4 combines with J gene TRBJ1-2; D is perhaps TRBD1 (5 bases). V dropped 5 bases and J dropped 5 bases, with 12 bases sitting between them. The CDR3 is made up of 13 amino acids. The CDR3 loop is CASSPPGAYGYTF. CDR3 nucleotide sequence: TGTGCCAGCAGTCCCCCCGGGGCATATGGCTACACCTTC.

This clonotype was seen many times. The chain employs TRBV7-6 and TRBJ2-5; D unclear. CDR3 length: 13 amino acids. Trimming shortened V by 4 bases and J by 9 bases, and 15 bases separated the two germline ends. Looked up from germline, CDR1 is SGHVS and CDR2 is FNYEAQ. CDR3 sequence: CASSSQEPQAQYF. CDR3 DNA: TGTGCCAGCAGCTCTCAGGAACCCCAGGCCCAGTACTTC. Supplemented by reference TRBV7-6 and TRBJ2-5, the full variable domain reads GAGVSQSPRYKVTKRGQDVALRCDPISGHVSLYWYRQALGQGPEFLTYFNYEAQQDKSGLPNDRFSAERPEGSISTLTIQRTEQRDSAMYRCASSSQEPQAQYFGPGTRLLVL.

The chain carries TRBV28 and TRBJ2-5, with D unresolved. CDR3 length: 15 residues. CDR1 and CDR2 (germline): MDHEN, SYDVKM. Trimming cost V 7 bases and J 0 bases, with 15 bases left between them. CDR3 DNA: TGTGCCAGCACCGCTGGACGGGCGGACCAAGAGACCCAGTACTTC. It codes for CASTAGRADQETQYF.

At least ten counts were recorded for this clonotype. The DNA of the CDR3 is TGTGCCATCAGTGAGTTGAGCGGGATCGCGAACACCGGGGAGCTGTTTTTT. This encodes CAISELSGIANTGELFF. V gene TRBV10-3 combines with J gene TRBJ2-2; 7 nucleotides line up with TRBD2. V was pared by 1 base and J by 0 bases, with 5 bases of the junction left unmatched. The CDR3 length is 17 residues. The V gene's germline CDR1 is ENHRY and CDR2 SYGVKD.

This clonotype came up many times. The gene calls are TRBV12-3 or TRBV12-4 and TRBJ1-6; D is undetermined. This CDR3 has 15 residues. Trimming stripped 1 base from V and 0 bases from J, with 4 bases between. CDR3 nucleotides: TGTGCCAGCAGTTTAGGGGTCTCCTATAATTCACCCCTCCACTTT. Translating gives CASSLGVSYNSPLHF.

Of note for this clonotype: Because it lacks the conserved phenylalanine or tryptophan at the end, this CDR3 is likely a read error. This sequence joins TRBV30 and TRBJ2-1; TRBD1 aligns across 12 bases. The CDR3 has 14 amino acids. Germline-derived CDR1 and CDR2 are GTSNPN and SVGIG (reference sequence). The CDR3 sequence is CAWGTGGPYNEQFL. The CDR3 nucleotides are TGTGCTTGGGGGACAGGGGGCCCCTACAATGAGCAGTTCCTC.

This clonotype was detected many times. The V and J genes are TRBV10-3 and TRBJ2-1; the D is unclear. This CDR3 is built from 12 residues. Trimming shortened V by 7 bases and J by 7 bases, and 11 bases separated the two germline ends. From germline, CDR1 is ENHRY and CDR2 SYGVKD. CDR3: CAIMEGRNEQFF. The CDR3 DNA sequence: TGTGCCATCATGGAAGGCCGAAATGAGCAGTTCTTC.